The clone carrying this T cell receptor beta chain was seen a few times. This entry comes from a study of control samples from healthy donors and cancer patients. Produced via immunoSEQ multiplex PCR; TCRdb's table is partial and in-frame only. The sample lists roughly 120,000 clones, just over 90% occurring once. V was trimmed by 3 bases and J by 4 bases, leaving 18 bases between them. The CDR3 runs to 15 residues. From germline, CDR1 is DFQATT and CDR2 SNEGSKA (reference sequence). The chain employs TRBV20-1 and TRBJ1-1; TRBD1 is a possible D gene (6 bases). The specimen was blood. The receptor's source is a human donor in good health. The donor label of this sample is uncertain. CDR3: CSASSGGAESTEAFF. CDR3 DNA sequence: TGCAGTGCTAGTAGCGGGGGCGCGGAGAGCACTGAAGCTTTCTTT.